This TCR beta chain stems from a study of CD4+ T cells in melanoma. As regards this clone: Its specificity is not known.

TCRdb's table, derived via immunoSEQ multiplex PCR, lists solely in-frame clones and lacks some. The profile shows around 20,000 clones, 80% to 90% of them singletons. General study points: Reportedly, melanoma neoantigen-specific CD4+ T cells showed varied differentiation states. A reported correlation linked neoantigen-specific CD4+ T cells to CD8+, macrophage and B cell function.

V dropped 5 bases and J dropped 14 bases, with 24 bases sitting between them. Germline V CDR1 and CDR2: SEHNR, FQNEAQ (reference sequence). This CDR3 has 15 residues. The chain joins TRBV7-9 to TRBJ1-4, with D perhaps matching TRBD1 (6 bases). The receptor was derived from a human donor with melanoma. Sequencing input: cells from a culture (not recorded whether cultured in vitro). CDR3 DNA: TGTGCCAGCAGCACGTCCGATAGGGGGGAATTAGTTCTGTTTTTT. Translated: CASSTSDRGELVLFF.